This T cell receptor (beta chain) stems from a study of T cell changes during pregnancy in multiple sclerosis. The data were produced by immunoSEQ multiplex PCR, yet TCRdb's version contains in-frame clones alone and is incomplete. The table lists roughly 80,000 clones, over 85% of them singletons. The CDR3 loop spans 14 amino acids. The V gene's germline CDR1 is MGHDK and CDR2 SYGVNS. The ends lost 1 base at V and 9 bases at J; junction bases unmatched: 9. Sequences were derived from peripheral blood, sampled in the first trimester of pregnancy. The rearrangement uses TRBV25-1 and TRBJ2-7; 7 positions agree with TRBD1. This TCR was recovered from a female donor with multiple sclerosis, enrolled in a pregnancy study. The CDR3 DNA reads as TGTGCCAGCAGTGAATTGCGAGGGGGCGGCAGGCAGTACTTC. Amino acids: CASSELRGGGRQYF.